These 20 T cell receptor beta chains were sequenced from one sample in a study of T cells in Graves' hyperthyroidism and ophthalmopathy. RNA transcripts served as the template for amplifying TCR beta CDR3 regions. Carried out on the TCR CDR3, a first-round RT-PCR used the HTBI primer set. TCRdb processed the multiplex PCR reads anew with MiXCR; each CDR3 protein has one entry. Among under 300,000 distinct CDR3 sequences listed, 12% to 15% were seen once. Sequenced material: blood. These receptors were taken from a woman aged 45-65 years with Graves' hyperthyroidism that later progressed to Graves' ophthalmopathy.

This clonotype was counted many times. The rearrangement joins TRBV12-3 or TRBV12-4 to TRBJ2-1, with 9 nucleotides matching TRBD2. The ends lost 5 bases at V and 2 bases at J; junction bases unmatched: 7. CDR3 size: 16 residues. The CDR3, as DNA: TGTGCCAGCAGTGTCGGACTAGCGTTGACCTACAATGAGCAGTTCTTC. Its protein product is CASSVGLALTYNEQFF.

This clonotype was seen only a few times. V usage is TRBV9 and J usage is TRBJ2-3, with a possible D match to TRBD2 (6 bases). Germline CDR1 and CDR2: SGDLS and YYNGEE. This CDR3 has 15 amino acids. Trimming cost V 0 bases and J 2 bases, with 10 bases left between them. For the CDR3, the DNA is TGTGCCAGCAGCGTAGCAGGGAGGCCCACAGATACGCAGTATTTT. It yields the protein CASSVAGRPTDTQYF. The full variable domain, its missing parts supplied by reference TRBV9 and TRBJ2-3, is DSGVTQTPKHLITATGQRVTLRCSPRSGDLSVYWYQQSLDQGLQFLIQYYNGEERAKGNILERFSAQQFPDLHSELNLSSLELGDSALYFCASSVAGRPTDTQYFGPGTRLTVL.

V usage is TRBV4-1 and J usage is TRBJ1-3; 7 bases match TRBD1. Germline loops: CDR1 MGHRA, CDR2 YSYEKL. The CDR3 runs to 15 residues. V lost 4 bases and J lost 1; bases outside the gene matches: 4. The CDR3 region has the DNA TGCGCCAGCAGCCTCTACAGGGGTTCTGGAAACACCATATATTTT. This translates into CASSLYRGSGNTIYF.

This clonotype was counted at least ten times. This chain links TRBV12-3 or TRBV12-4 with TRBJ2-7; perhaps TRBD2 as D (7 bases). CDR3 size: 16 residues. Between the trimmed V and J ends, which lost 3 bases and 7 bases, there was a span of 22 bases. The CDR3: CASSFGGSSGRGEQYF. The DNA for the CDR3 is TGTGCCAGCAGTTTTGGCGGGAGCAGTGGGAGGGGGGAGCAGTACTTC.

This clonotype was recorded at least ten times. The rearrangement joins TRBV29-1 to TRBJ2-7; 12 positions agree with TRBD1. Per the germline V gene, CDR1 is SQVTM and CDR2 is ANQGSEA. Trimming took 5 bases from V and 5 from J; bases not matched to a gene: 4. The CDR3 loop spans 13 amino acids. The CDR3: CSVMGQGANEQYF. CDR3 in DNA: TGCAGCGTTATGGGACAGGGGGCCAACGAGCAGTACTTC.

This clonotype was seen ten or more times. The chain recombines TRBV10-2 with TRBJ2-1; D gene unclear. CDR3 length equals 13 residues. Looked up from germline, CDR1 is WSHSY and CDR2 is SAAADI. The V gene lost 2 bases and the J gene lost 4 bases, with 6 bases spanning the gap. CDR3: CASSEGVYNEQFF. The CDR3 nucleotides read TGCGCCAGCAGTGAGGGAGTGTACAATGAGCAGTTCTTC.

This clonotype was counted only a few times. The chain has TRBV7-9 and TRBJ2-4; 8 bases align to TRBD2. The germline V gene has CDR1 SEHNR and CDR2 FQNEAQ (reference sequence). V lost 3 bases and J lost 8; bases outside the gene matches: 12. The CDR3 consists of 16 residues. CDR3 amino acids: CASSLAGGRAGDIQYF. The CDR3 bases are TGTGCCAGCAGCTTGGCCGGGGGAAGAGCGGGGGACATTCAGTACTTC.

This chain connects TRBV7-9 to TRBJ2-3; D remains unclear. This CDR3 comprises 13 residues. V dropped 5 bases and J dropped 2 bases, with 8 bases sitting between them. Germline values: CDR1 SEHNR, CDR2 FQNEAQ (reference sequence). CDR3 in amino acids: CASSVGATDTQYF. For the CDR3, the DNA is TGTGCCAGCAGCGTCGGAGCCACAGATACGCAGTATTTT.

The V and J genes are TRBV11-2 and TRBJ2-7; D gene unclear. V was cut by 3 bases and J by 0 bases, with 12 bases left in between. The CDR3 runs 15 residues. CDR1 is SGHAT, CDR2 FQNNGV, per germline. CDR3 region: CASSLYSNPSYEQYF. The CDR3 nucleotides are TGTGCCAGCAGCTTGTATAGCAACCCCTCCTACGAGCAGTACTTC.

This clonotype has at least ten counts. The chain joins TRBV20-1 to TRBJ2-1; 9 bases match TRBD2. V lost 8 bases and J lost 5; bases outside the gene matches: 7. The CDR3 runs to 13 residues. Germline V gene sequence: CDR1 DFQATT, CDR2 SNEGSKA (reference sequence). The CDR3 bases are TGCAGTACAAGCGGGGGGAACAACAATGAGCAGTTCTTC. Amino acid sequence: CSTSGGNNNEQFF.

There are a few counts of this clonotype. The chain has TRBV25-1 and TRBJ2-5; maybe TRBD2 (6 bases). CDR1 and CDR2 from the germline V gene are MGHDK and SYGVNS. V shed 1 base and J shed 2 bases, with 11 bases lying between them. The CDR3 is made up of 15 amino acids. The CDR3: CASSELWGDQETQYF. Here the CDR3 DNA reads TGTGCCAGCAGTGAATTGTGGGGGGATCAAGAGACCCAGTACTTC.

This clonotype appeared many times. The chain recombines TRBV28 with TRBJ2-3; no reliable D call. Germline-derived CDR1 and CDR2 are MDHEN and SYDVKM. Trimming cost V 9 bases and J 3 bases, with 16 bases left between them. There are 14 residues in the CDR3. DNA of the CDR3: TGTGCCAGTAAATTTCGGCCGGAAACAGATACGCAGTATTTT. This gives the protein CASKFRPETDTQYF.

This clonotype was counted ten times or more. This chain uses TRBV2 with TRBJ1-4; D not resolved. The CDR3 extends over 14 amino acids. V was clipped by 2 bases and J by 8 bases, with 12 bases between them. Germline loops: CDR1 SNHLY, CDR2 FYNNEI. CDR3 loop: CASSERQLGEKLFF. The CDR3, as DNA: TGTGCCAGCAGTGAAAGGCAGTTGGGGGAAAAACTGTTTTTT.

At least ten counts were recorded for this clonotype. The rearrangement uses TRBV6-1 and TRBJ1-1; 7 bases align to TRBD1. The trim removed 5 bases at V and 5 bases at J, leaving 5 bases unmatched. This CDR3 spans 13 amino acids. CDR1 and CDR2 (germline): MNHNS, SASEGT. The CDR3 sequence is CASSSGQETEAFF. The CDR3 nucleotides read TGTGCCAGCAGTTCTGGACAGGAGACTGAAGCTTTCTTT.

The table lists this clonotype with many counts. The chain uses TRBV28 and TRBJ1-5; TRBD1 agrees at 8 bases. This CDR3 has 15 amino acids. V lost 4 bases to trimming and J lost 5 bases; unmatched junction nucleotides: 7. Germline lookup yields CDR1 MDHEN and CDR2 SYDVKM. CDR3 amino acids: CASSSDREGYQPQHF. DNA for the CDR3: TGTGCCAGCAGTTCGGACAGGGAAGGTTATCAGCCCCAGCATTTT.

This chain joins TRBV27 and TRBJ2-7; possible D gene TRBD1, 6 bases. V shed 1 base and J shed 0 bases, with 16 bases lying between them. CDR3 length: 17 amino acids. Looked up from germline, CDR1 is MNHEY and CDR2 is SMNVEV (reference sequence). The CDR3 DNA reads as TGTGCCAGCAGTTTATTAGCCGGGACACGACACTCCTACGAGCAGTACTTC. This gives the protein CASSLLAGTRHSYEQYF.

The V gene is TRBV5-1, the J gene TRBJ2-5, with 8 bases that match TRBD1. Trimming took 5 bases from V and 2 from J; bases not matched to a gene: 8. Germline-derived CDR1 and CDR2 are SGHRS and YFSETQ. The CDR3 has 15 residues. The CDR3 here is CASRKGQGPQETQYF. CDR3 sequence (DNA): TGCGCCAGCAGAAAAGGACAGGGCCCTCAAGAGACCCAGTACTTC.

In this sample, this clonotype turned up many times. The chain has TRBV20-1 and TRBJ2-2, with 9 positions matching TRBD2. Per the germline V gene, CDR1 is DFQATT and CDR2 is SNEGSKA (reference sequence). This CDR3 is 13 amino acids long. With V trimmed by 4 bases and J by 4 bases, 1 base remained unmatched. The CDR3 region has the DNA TGCAGTGCTAAGCGGGAGGTCACCGGGGAGCTGTTTTTT. Its protein product is CSAKREVTGELFF.

This clonotype was detected only a few times. This rearrangement joins TRBV5-1 to TRBJ2-6; 10 nucleotides agree with TRBD1. This CDR3 has 18 residues. CDR1 SGHRS and CDR2 YFSETQ come from the germline V gene. The junction had 4 bases not matched to a gene; V was cut back by 0 bases and J by 1 base. The chain's CDR3 is CASSLAGTGASGANVLTF. CDR3 nucleotide sequence: TGCGCCAGCAGCTTGGCCGGGACAGGGGCTTCTGGGGCCAACGTCCTGACTTTC.

This clonotype was seen ten or more times. The chain employs TRBV7-8 and TRBJ1-5; perhaps TRBD1 as D (5 bases). Between the trimmed V and J ends, which lost 6 bases and 0 bases, there was a span of 15 bases. The CDR3 covers 16 residues. The germline V gene encodes CDR1 SGHVS and CDR2 FQNEAQ. The CDR3 region has the DNA TGTGCCAGCAGACCCGGGACCTTATATAGCAATCAGCCCCAGCATTTT. It is translated as CASRPGTLYSNQPQHF.